This T cell receptor (beta chain) originates from a study of Graves' ophthalmopathy and Graves' hyperthyroidism. The wider study: Peripheral blood was collected at initial diagnosis, before any treatment.

Germline V lookup: CDR1 MDHEN, CDR2 SYDVKM. There are 15 residues in the CDR3. The germline V and J ends were trimmed by 1 base and 1 base, with 8 bases remaining between them. Amplification from RNA transcripts yielded the TCR beta CDR3 regions. HTBI-primed RT-PCR formed the first round, and a multiplex PCR formed the second. Using its own MiXCR run on the multiplex PCR reads, TCRdb lists one record per CDR3 protein. Of hundreds of thousands of distinct CDR3 sequences in the sample, roughly a fifth were seen once. This rearrangement joins TRBV28 to TRBJ1-5; no clear D gene. The receptor was isolated from a woman aged 50 to 65 with Graves' ophthalmopathy. Source material: peripheral blood. The CDR3 sequence: CASSLFDGSNQPQHF. In DNA, the CDR3 is TGTGCCAGCAGTTTATTTGACGGAAGCAATCAGCCCCAGCATTTT. The full variable domain, rest sourced from reference TRBV28 and TRBJ1-5, is DVKVTQSSRYLVKRTGEKVFLECVQDMDHENMFWYRQDPGLGLRLIYFSYDVKMKEKGDIPEGYSVSREKKERFSLILESASTNQTSMYLCASSLFDGSNQPQHFGDGTRLSIL.